This entry describes one TCR beta chain. The CDR3 is made up of 14 amino acids. V shed 2 bases and J shed 8 bases, with 15 bases lying between them. Looked up from germline, CDR1 is SGHRS and CDR2 is YFSETQ. Per the authors' pipeline: Estimation of nucleated cell counts relied on the amplification of reference gene primers. Some clones are missing from TCRdb's copy, which holds only in-frame ones; the method was immunoSEQ multiplex PCR. V, J and clone size are taken as reported in that table, and D and trimming were inferred from the DNA itself. The sample has 240,000 or so clones; just under 85% are singletons. The source of the sample is a study of blood T cell repertoires in COVID-19. Study as a whole: COVID-19 samples collected from the United States, Italy and Spain covered acute and convalescent phases. Sources were T cells, B-cell-depleted T cells, or PBMCs; the material itself was cDNA or gDNA.

The chain has TRBV5-1 and TRBJ2-3; D gene uncertain. The clonotype comes from a woman older than 75 with acute or convalescent COVID-19. Material: peripheral blood. The chain's CDR3 is CASSLSDPVATQYF. DNA of the CDR3: TGCGCCAGCAGCTTAAGTGACCCCGTAGCTACGCAGTATTTT.